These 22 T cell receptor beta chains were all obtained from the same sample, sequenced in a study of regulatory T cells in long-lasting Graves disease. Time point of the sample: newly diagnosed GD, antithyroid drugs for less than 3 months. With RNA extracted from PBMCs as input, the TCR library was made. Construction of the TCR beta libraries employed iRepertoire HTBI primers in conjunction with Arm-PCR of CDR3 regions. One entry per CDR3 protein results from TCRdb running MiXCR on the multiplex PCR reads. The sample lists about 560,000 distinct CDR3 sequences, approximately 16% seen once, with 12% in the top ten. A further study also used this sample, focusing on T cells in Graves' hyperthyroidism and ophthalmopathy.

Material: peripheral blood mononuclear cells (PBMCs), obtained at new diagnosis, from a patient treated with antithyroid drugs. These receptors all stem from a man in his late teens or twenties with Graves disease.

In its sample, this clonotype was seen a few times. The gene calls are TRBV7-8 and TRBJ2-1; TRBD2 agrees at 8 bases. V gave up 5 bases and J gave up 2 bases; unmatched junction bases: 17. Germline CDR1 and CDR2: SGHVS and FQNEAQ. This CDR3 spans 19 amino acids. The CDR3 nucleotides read TGTGCCAGCAGCCCCATATTGGCGGCTAGCGGGCACCCCTACAATGAGCAGTTCTTC. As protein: CASSPILAASGHPYNEQFF.

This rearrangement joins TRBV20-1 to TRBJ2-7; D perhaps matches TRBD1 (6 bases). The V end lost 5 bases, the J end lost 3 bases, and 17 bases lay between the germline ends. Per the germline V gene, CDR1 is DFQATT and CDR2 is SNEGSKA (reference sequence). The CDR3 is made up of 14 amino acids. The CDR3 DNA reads TGCAGTGCTGCTCGACAGGAGGTGGGCTACGAGCAGTACTTC. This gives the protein CSAARQEVGYEQYF.

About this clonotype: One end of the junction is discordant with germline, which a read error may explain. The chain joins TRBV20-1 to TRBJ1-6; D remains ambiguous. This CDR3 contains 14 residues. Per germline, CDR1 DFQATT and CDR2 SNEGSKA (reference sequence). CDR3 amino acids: CSTRSGPQNSPLHF. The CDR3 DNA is TGCAGTACTAGGTCCGGGCCCCAGAATTCACCCCTCCACTTT.

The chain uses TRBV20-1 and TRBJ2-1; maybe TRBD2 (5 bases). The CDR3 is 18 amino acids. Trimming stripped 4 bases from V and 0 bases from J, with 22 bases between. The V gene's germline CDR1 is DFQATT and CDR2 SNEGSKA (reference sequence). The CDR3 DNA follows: TGCAGTGCTATGCACCTCCTGAGACTAACCATCTCCTACAATGAGCAGTTCTTC. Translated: CSAMHLLRLTISYNEQFF.

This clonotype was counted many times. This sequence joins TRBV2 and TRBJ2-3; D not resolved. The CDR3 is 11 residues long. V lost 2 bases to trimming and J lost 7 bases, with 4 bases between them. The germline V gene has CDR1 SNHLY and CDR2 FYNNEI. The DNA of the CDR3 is TGTGCCAGCAGTGAAAGAAATACGCAGTATTTT. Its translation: CASSERNTQYF.

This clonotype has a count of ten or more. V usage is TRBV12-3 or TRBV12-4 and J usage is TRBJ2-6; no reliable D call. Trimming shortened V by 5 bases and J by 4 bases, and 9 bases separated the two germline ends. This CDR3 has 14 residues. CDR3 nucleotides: TGTGCCAGCAGTAGGGTGGCCGGGGCCAACGTCCTGACTTTC. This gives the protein CASSRVAGANVLTF.

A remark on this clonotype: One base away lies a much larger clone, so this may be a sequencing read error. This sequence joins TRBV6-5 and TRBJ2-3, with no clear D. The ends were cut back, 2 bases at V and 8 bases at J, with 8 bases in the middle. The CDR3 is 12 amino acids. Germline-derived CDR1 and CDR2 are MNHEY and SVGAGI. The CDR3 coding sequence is TGTGCCAGCAGTTACGGAGTGGGTACGCAGTATTTT. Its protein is CASSYGVGTQYF.

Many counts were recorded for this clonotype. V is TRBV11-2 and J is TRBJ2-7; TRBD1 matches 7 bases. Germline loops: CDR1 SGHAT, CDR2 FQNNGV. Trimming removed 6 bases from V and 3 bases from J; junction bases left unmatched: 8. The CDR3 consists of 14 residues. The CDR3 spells CASRLGQRYYEQYF. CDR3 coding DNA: TGTGCCAGCAGACTGGGACAGAGATACTACGAGCAGTACTTC.

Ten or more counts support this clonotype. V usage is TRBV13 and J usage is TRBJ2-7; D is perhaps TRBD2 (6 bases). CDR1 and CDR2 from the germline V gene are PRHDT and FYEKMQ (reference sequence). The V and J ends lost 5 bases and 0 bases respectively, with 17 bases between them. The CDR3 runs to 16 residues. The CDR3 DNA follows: TGTGCCAGCAGCCCGGGAGACACTGCCCTCTCCTACGAGCAGTACTTC. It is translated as CASSPGDTALSYEQYF.

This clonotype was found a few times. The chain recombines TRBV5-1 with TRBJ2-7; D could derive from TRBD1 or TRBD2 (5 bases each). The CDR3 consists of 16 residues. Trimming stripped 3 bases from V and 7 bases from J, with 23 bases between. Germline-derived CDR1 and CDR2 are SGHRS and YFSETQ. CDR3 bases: TGCGCCAGCAGCTCCGCATGGACCGGCCGGGGCGGGGAGCAGTACTTC. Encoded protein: CASSSAWTGRGGEQYF.

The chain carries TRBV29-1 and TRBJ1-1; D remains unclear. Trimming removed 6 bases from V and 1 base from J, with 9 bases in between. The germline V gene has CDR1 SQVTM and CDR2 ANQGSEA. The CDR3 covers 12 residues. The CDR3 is CSVRPTNTEAFF. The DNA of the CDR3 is TGCAGCGTCCGCCCAACGAACACTGAAGCTTTCTTT.

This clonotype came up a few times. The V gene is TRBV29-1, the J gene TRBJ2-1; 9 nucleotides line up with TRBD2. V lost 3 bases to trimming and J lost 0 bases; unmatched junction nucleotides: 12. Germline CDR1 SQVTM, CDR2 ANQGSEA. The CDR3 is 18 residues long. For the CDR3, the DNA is TGCAGCGTTGAGGGACTAGCAGAAGAACCCAGCTCCTACAATGAGCAGTTCTTC. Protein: CSVEGLAEEPSSYNEQFF.

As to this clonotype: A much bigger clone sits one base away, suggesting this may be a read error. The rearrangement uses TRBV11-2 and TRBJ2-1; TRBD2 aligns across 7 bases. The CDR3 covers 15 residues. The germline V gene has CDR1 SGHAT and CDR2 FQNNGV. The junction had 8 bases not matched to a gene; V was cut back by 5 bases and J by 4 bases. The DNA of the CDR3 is TGTGCCAGCAGCGGGTCGCGGGAGTCATACAATGAGCAGTTCTTC. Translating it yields CASSGSRESYNEQFF. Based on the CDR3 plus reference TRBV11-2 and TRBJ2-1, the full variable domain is EAGVAQSPRYKIIEKRQSVAFWCNPISGHATLYWYQQILGQGPKLLIQFQNNGVVDDSQLPKDRFSAERLKGVDSTLKIQPAKLEDSAVYLCASSGSRESYNEQFFGPGTRLTVL.

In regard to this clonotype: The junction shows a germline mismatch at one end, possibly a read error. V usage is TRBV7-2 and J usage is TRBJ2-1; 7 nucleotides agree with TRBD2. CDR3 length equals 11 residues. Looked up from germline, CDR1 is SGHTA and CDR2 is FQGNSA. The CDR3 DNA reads TGTGCCGGCAGCCCACTAGCGGAGCAGTTCTTC. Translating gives CAGSPLAEQFF.

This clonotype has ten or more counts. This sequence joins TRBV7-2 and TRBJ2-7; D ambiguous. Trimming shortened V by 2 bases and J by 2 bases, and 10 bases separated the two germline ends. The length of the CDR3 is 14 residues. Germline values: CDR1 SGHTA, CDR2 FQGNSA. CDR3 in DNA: TGTGCCAGCAGCTTAAAGGCGGAAACCTACGAGCAGTACTTC. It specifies CASSLKAETYEQYF.

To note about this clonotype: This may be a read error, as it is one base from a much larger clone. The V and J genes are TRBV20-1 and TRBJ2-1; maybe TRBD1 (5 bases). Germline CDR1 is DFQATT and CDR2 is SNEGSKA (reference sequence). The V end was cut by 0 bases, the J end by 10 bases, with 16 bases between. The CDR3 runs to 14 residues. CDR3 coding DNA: TGCAGTGCTAGAGATGAGGCAGGGTCATACGAGCAGTTCTTC. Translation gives CSARDEAGSYEQFF.

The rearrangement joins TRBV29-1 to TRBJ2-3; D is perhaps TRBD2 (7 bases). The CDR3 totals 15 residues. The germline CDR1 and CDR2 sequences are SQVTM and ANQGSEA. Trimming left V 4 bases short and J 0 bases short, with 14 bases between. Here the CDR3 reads CSVGQGGVSTDTQYF. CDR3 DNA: TGCAGCGTTGGGCAAGGGGGGGTTAGCACAGATACGCAGTATTTT.

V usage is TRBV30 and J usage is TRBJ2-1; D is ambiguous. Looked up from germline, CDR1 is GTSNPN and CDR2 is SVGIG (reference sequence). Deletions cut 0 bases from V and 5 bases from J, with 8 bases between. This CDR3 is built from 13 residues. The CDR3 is CAWSVMAHNEQFF. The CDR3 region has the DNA TGTGCCTGGAGTGTAATGGCCCACAATGAGCAGTTCTTC.

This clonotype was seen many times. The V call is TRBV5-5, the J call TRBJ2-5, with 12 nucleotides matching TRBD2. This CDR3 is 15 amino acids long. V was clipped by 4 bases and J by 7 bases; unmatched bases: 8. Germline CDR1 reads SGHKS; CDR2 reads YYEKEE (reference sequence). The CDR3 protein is CASSLASSGRGTQYF. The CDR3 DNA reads TGTGCCAGCAGCCTAGCTTCTAGCGGGAGGGGGACCCAGTACTTC.

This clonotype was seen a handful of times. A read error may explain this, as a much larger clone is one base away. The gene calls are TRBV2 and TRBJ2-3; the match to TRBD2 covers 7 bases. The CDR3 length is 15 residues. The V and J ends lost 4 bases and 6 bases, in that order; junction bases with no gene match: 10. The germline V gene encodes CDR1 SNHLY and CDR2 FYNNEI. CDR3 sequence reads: CASSGASGGADTQYF. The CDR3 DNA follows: TGTGCCAGCAGTGGGGCTAGCGGAGGGGCGGATACGCAGTATTTT.

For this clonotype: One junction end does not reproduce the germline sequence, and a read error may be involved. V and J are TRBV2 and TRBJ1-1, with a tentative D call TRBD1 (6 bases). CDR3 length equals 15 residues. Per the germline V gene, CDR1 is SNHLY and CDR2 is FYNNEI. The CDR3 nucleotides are TGTGCCGGCAGTGAAGCGGGCAGGGGGAACACTGAAGCTTTCTTT. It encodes CAGSEAGRGNTEAFF.

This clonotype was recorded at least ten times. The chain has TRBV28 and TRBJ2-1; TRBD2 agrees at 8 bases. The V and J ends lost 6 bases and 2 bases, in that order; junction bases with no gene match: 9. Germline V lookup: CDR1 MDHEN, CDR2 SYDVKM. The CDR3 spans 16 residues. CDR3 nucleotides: TGTGCCAGCAGCCCCTGGCGGGAGGACACCTACAATGAGCAGTTCTTC. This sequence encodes CASSPWREDTYNEQFF.